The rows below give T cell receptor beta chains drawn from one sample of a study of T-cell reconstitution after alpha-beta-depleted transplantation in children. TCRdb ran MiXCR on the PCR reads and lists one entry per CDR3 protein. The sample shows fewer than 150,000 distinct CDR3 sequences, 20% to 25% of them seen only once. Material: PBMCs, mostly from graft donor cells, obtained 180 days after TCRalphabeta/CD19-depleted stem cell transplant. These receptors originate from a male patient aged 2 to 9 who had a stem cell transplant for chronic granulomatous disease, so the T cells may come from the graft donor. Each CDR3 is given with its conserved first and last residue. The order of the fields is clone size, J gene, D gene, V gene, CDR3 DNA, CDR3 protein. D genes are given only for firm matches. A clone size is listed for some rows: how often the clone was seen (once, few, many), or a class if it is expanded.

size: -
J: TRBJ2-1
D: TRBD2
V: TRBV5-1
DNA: TGCGCCAGCAGCACACATGGGGGGGACTACAATGAGCAGTTCTTC
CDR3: CASSTHGGDYNEQFF

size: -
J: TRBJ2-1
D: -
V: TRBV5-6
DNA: TGTGCCAGCAGGCTAAGTCCCGGGACATCTAACAATGAGCAGTTCTTC
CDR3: CASRLSPGTSNNEQFF

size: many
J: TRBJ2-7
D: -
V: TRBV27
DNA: TGTGCCAGCAGTACGTTCGGACCCGGGGGTATCGGCGAGCAGTACTTC
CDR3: CASSTFGPGGIGEQYF

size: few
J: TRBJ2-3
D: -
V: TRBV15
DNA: TGTGCCACCAGCAGAGTTGGCCAGGGAACAGATACGCAGTATTTT
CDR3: CATSRVGQGTDTQYF

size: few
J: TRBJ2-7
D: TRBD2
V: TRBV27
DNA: TGTGCCAGCAGTTTCGGAGCGGGGGGGGAGCAGTACTTC
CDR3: CASSFGAGGEQYF

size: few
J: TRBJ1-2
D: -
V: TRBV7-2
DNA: TGTGCCAGCAGCTTTACCTTGAACTATGGCTACACCTTC
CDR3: CASSFTLNYGYTF

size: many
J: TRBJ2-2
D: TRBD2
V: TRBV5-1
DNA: TGCGCCAGCAGCTCGGGACTACCCTCCACCGGGGAGCTGTTTTTT
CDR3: CASSSGLPSTGELFF

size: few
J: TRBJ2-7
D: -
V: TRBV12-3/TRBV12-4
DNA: TGTGCCAGCGGGTTGACGGGAGACACCTACGAGCAGTACTTC
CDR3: CASGLTGDTYEQYF

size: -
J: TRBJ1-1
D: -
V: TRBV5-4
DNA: TGTGCCAGCAGCGTGCTTCCAGGGGACACTGAAGCTTTCTTT
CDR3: CASSVLPGDTEAFF

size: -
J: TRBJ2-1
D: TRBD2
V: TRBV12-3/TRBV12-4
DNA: TGTGCCAGCAGCTTTAGCGGGGGCCTTTACAATGAGCAGTTCTTC
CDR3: CASSFSGGLYNEQFF

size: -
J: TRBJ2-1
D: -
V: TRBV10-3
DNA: TGTGCCATCAGTGAAGGCTGGCGGGAAGCCTACAATGAGCAGTTCTTC
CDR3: CAISEGWREAYNEQFF

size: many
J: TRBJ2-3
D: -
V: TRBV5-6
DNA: TGTGCCAGCAGCTTGGCAGTGAGCACAGATACGCAGTATTTT
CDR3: CASSLAVSTDTQYF

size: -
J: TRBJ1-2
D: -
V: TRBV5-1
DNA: TGCGCCAGCCATTCCGACGCAGACTATGGCTACACCTTC
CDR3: CASHSDADYGYTF

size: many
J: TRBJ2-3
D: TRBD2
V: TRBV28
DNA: TGTGCCAGCGATTCCGCGGGAGCGGGAGATGGACCCCCCGATACGCAGTATTTT
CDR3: CASDSAGAGDGPPDTQYF

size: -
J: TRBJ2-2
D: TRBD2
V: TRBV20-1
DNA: TGCAGTGCTATAGCGGGAAACACCGGGGAGCTGTTTTTT
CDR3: CSAIAGNTGELFF

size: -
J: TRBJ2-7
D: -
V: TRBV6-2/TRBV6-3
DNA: TGTGCCAGCAGTTACTCTTGGGACAACTACGAGCAGTACTTC
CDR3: CASSYSWDNYEQYF

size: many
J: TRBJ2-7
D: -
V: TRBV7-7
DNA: TGTGCCAGCAGCTCCGGGGCGGGGTCTACCTACGAGCAGTACTTC
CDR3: CASSSGAGSTYEQYF

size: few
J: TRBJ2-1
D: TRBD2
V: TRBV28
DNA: TGTGCCAGCAGTCTCCCGAGCGGGGAGATGGTTGAGCAGTTCTTC
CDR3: CASSLPSGEMVEQFF

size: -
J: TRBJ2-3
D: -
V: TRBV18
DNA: TGTGCCAGCTCGCAAGTCGGGCTCGCAGATACGCAGTATTTT
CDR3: CASSQVGLADTQYF

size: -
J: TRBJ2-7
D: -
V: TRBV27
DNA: TGTGCCAGCAGCTCCCTGGGAAGTAGGGACTACGAGCAGTACTTC
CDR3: CASSSLGSRDYEQYF

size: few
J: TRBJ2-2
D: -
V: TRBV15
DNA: TGTGCCACCAGCATGGCCCCTTTGAGGTTATCTACCGGGGAGCTGTTTTTT
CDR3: CATSMAPLRLSTGELFF

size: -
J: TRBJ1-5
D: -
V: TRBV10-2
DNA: TGCGCCAGCAGTGTAGGACAGTCCTATCAGCCCCAGCATTTT
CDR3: CASSVGQSYQPQHF

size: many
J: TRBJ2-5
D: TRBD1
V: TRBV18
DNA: TGTGCCAGCTCCCTCGGACAGGGTGAGACCCAGTACTTC
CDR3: CASSLGQGETQYF

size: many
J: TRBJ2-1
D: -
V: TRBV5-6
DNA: TGTGCCAGCAGCTTGGAGCGGTCCTACAATGAGCAGTTCTTC
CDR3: CASSLERSYNEQFF

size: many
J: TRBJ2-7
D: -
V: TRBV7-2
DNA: TGTGCCAGCAGCTCGACAGCCCAAAGACACTACGAGCAGTACTTC
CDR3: CASSSTAQRHYEQYF

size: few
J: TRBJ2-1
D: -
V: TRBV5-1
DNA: TGCGCCAGCAGCTTGGAGGGGGGGTATGAGCAGTTCTTC
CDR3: CASSLEGGYEQFF

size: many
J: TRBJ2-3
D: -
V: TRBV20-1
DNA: TGCAGTGCTAGAGATCGAACGGGGACGAGTATCACAGATACGCAGTATTTT
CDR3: CSARDRTGTSITDTQYF

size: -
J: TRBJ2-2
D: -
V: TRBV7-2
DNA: TGTGCCAGCAGCTCCCGGACAGAGAACACCGGGGAGCTGTTTTTT
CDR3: CASSSRTENTGELFF

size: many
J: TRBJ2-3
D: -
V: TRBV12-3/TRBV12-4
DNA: TGTGCCAGCAGTTGGTGGAGGGGTTCAGATACGCAGTATTTT
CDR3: CASSWWRGSDTQYF

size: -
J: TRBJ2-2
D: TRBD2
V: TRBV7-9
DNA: TGTGCCAGCAGCTTAGGGGCTAGCGGATTTGTCGGGGAGCTGTTTTTT
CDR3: CASSLGASGFVGELFF

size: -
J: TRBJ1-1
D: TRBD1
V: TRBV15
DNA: TGTGCCACCAGTCAGACAGGGGCAGGTACTGAAGCTTTCTTT
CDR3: CATSQTGAGTEAFF

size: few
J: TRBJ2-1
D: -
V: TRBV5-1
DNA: TGCGCCAGCAGCTTGGTCCCCGGGAGCTCCTACAATGAGCAGTTCTTC
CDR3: CASSLVPGSSYNEQFF

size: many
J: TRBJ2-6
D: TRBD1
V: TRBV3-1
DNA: TGTGCCAGCAGCCAAGACTACAGGGGCTCTGGGGCCAACGTCCTGACTTTC
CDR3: CASSQDYRGSGANVLTF